This T cell receptor beta chain originates from a study of T cell repertoires in cytomegalovirus infection (dated 2019 in TCRdb). Background for the entire study: Peptide stimulations targeted recently identified HLA-C-restricted CMV epitopes, whose presentation resists viral immunomodulation, together with well-studied HLA-B-restricted epitopes. The HLA type of each donor mattered for the analysis, because public TCR beta signatures pointed to carriage of CMV infection along with the matching HLA type.

The investigation overall reported the following: In the ex vivo response, HLA-C-restricted CMV-specific TCR beta clonotypes were dominant, and in two of eight donors the single most frequent clonotype came from this HLA-C-restricted group. In both this cohort and an independent cohort of 352 donors, the cumulative frequency of public TCR beta family members distinguished carriers of CMV infection plus the relevant HLA type.

The sample's treatment or condition label, decoded: in vitro stimulation with specific CMV peptide epitopes to enrich CMV-specific T cells. This clonotype was found a few times. The antigen this receptor binds is unknown. No clone much larger than this one lies a single base away; base qualities are absent. Reads for this sample came from an Illumina HiSeq 1500. TCRdb passed the public sequencing reads through fastp at Q25 and MiXCR, retaining productive beta sequences. Identical CDR3 proteins give one entry, which carries the most common genes and DNA. For this sample there are tens of thousands of distinct CDR3 sequences; roughly a quarter appear just once. The leading ten clones occupy approximately 49% of the sample. The V and J ends are trimmed by 0 bases and 7 bases, leaving 13 bases between them. Including the terminal cysteine and phenylalanine, the CDR3 comprises 15 residues. Solely the CDR3 DNA is kept, with 45 bases framed from the first base. The germline V gene (reference sequence) supplies CDR1 DFQATT and CDR2 SNEGSKA.

This TCR derives from a human donor in good health (CMV status not recorded). Some clones in this sample may be carry-over from other donors' samples. Specimen: CD8+ T cells from cultured PBMCs, collected from culture after CMV antigen stimulation. Recombination linked TRBV20-1 to TRBJ1-6; no D gene can be assigned with confidence. The CDR3 here reads CSARDREGPNSPLHF. The sequenced DNA is TGCAGTGCTAGAGATCGGGAAGGGCCCAATTCACCCCTCCACTTT.